Each of the 25 T cell receptor beta chains below was sequenced from the same sample in a study of post-analysis software for immune sequencing data. Regarding the study as a whole: Compared with controls, patients had more of roughly five TRBV segments, including TRBV5-6, TRBV5-1 and TRBV20-1.

Antigens of these TCRs are unknown. Unique molecular identifiers were present in the TCR beta cDNA libraries. TCRdb itself ran the PCR reads through MiXCR, one entry per CDR3 protein. The data show approximately 460,000 distinct CDR3 sequences, under 55% seen once. Sequences were obtained from blood. The receptors derive from a girl between 5 and 17 years old with multiple sclerosis.

The chain employs TRBV29-1 and TRBJ2-7; D is undetermined. Trimming took off 5 bases at V and 1 base at J, with 15 bases between the two ends. The CDR3 is made up of 14 amino acids. Germline CDR1 SQVTM, CDR2 ANQGSEA. The CDR3 coding sequence is TGCAGCGTTCGAGTCCCACCGGAGTCCTACGAGCAGTACTTC. It codes for CSVRVPPESYEQYF.

A note on this clonotype: The junction differs from germline at one of its ends, possibly a read error. This sequence joins TRBV20-1 and TRBJ2-1; D remains unclear. Looked up from germline, CDR1 is DFQATT and CDR2 is SNEGSKA (reference sequence). The CDR3 length is 13 residues. The CDR3 loop reads CSARRPSYSEQVF. The DNA for the CDR3 is TGCAGTGCTAGGAGACCCTCCTACAGTGAGCAGGTCTTC.

The rearrangement joins TRBV20-1 to TRBJ2-1; 14 nucleotides line up with TRBD2. The germline gives CDR1 DFQATT, CDR2 SNEGSKA (reference sequence). V gave up 1 base and J gave up 1 base; unmatched junction bases: 9. The CDR3 extends over 19 amino acids. Written as DNA, the CDR3 is TGCAGTGCTAGAGCCCGGGGACTAGCGGGAGAGGGATCCTACAATGAGCAGTTCTTC. Protein sequence: CSARARGLAGEGSYNEQFF.

There are a few counts of this clonotype. The chain links TRBV12-3 or TRBV12-4 to TRBJ1-4; 8 bases align to TRBD1. The CDR3 contains 16 residues. Trimming cost V 7 bases and J 8 bases; bases outside gene matches: 15. For the CDR3, the DNA is TGTGCCAGCACCCGGGACCCTTGGGACAGGAGGGAAAAACTGTTTTTT. Amino acid sequence: CASTRDPWDRREKLFF.

This clonotype was detected a few times. The genes are TRBV5-1 and TRBJ2-5, with 9 nucleotides matching TRBD1. With 3 bases clipped from V and 4 bases from J, the junction kept 4 bases outside the gene matches. CDR1 and CDR2 from the germline V gene are SGHRS and YFSETQ. The CDR3 spans 14 residues. CDR3 coding DNA: TGCGCCAGCAGCTGGGACAGGGTGCGAGAGACCCAGTACTTC. This translates into CASSWDRVRETQYF.

The V gene is TRBV28, the J gene TRBJ2-1; 10 bases map to TRBD2. Germline-derived CDR1 and CDR2 are MDHEN and SYDVKM. V was pared by 7 bases and J by 6 bases, with 12 bases of the junction left unmatched. The CDR3 spans 16 residues. The CDR3 loop is CASTSSGASGSNEQFF. CDR3 sequence (DNA): TGTGCCAGCACTTCCTCGGGGGCTAGCGGGAGCAATGAGCAGTTCTTC.

There are a few counts of this clonotype. The chain joins TRBV28 to TRBJ2-7; D perhaps matches TRBD2 (6 bases). V dropped 5 bases and J dropped 4 bases, with 12 bases sitting between them. Germline V gene lookup returns CDR1 MDHEN and CDR2 SYDVKM. The length of the CDR3 is 13 residues. The CDR3 reads CASSPRLGYEQYF. The DNA for the CDR3 is TGTGCCAGCAGTCCCCGACTAGGATACGAGCAGTACTTC.

The V gene is TRBV11-2, the J gene TRBJ2-1; no definite D call. The CDR3 contains 12 residues. Trimming cost V 1 base and J 9 bases, with 7 bases left between them. Germline-derived CDR1 and CDR2 are SGHAT and FQNNGV. CDR3 coding DNA: TGTGCCAGCAGCTTAGGGGCAGGTGAGCAGTTCTTC. Its protein is CASSLGAGEQFF.

The chain couples TRBV20-1 to TRBJ2-1, with 9 positions matching TRBD2. Germline V CDR1 and CDR2: DFQATT, SNEGSKA (reference sequence). The CDR3 loop spans 15 amino acids. Trimming cost V 6 bases and J 5 bases; bases outside gene matches: 11. The CDR3 DNA reads as TGCAGTGCCTACCTCGGACTAGCGTTCGACAATGAGCAGTTCTTC. As protein: CSAYLGLAFDNEQFF.

This chain joins TRBV10-3 and TRBJ1-2; 8 bases map to TRBD1. The length of the CDR3 is 15 residues. From germline, CDR1 is ENHRY and CDR2 SYGVKD. The ends lost 2 bases at V and 4 bases at J; junction bases unmatched: 6. CDR3 in DNA: TGTGCCATCAGTGAGGCAGGGGGCAGTAGCTATGGCTACACCTTC. Its translation: CAISEAGGSSYGYTF.

The chain employs TRBV18 and TRBJ2-7; D perhaps matches TRBD2 (5 bases). Judging by the DNA end, TRBJ2-5 fits better; the J call may be wrong. CDR1 is KGHSH and CDR2 is LQKENI in the germline V gene. This CDR3 is built from 14 residues. DNA for the CDR3: TGTGCCAGCTCACCATCCGGGGAAGGAGAGACCCAGTACTTC. It yields the protein CASSPSGEGETQYF.

The chain joins TRBV6-6 to TRBJ2-5; TRBD2 matches 9 bases. CDR1 and CDR2 from the germline V gene are MNHNY and SVGAGI (reference sequence). The CDR3 spans 16 residues. The junction had 13 bases not matched to a gene; V was cut back by 6 bases and J by 5 bases. The CDR3 here is CASSKTSGRLEETQYF. The CDR3 nucleotides read TGTGCCAGCAGCAAGACTAGCGGCAGGTTGGAGGAGACCCAGTACTTC.

Only a few counts were recorded for this clonotype. The chain carries TRBV27 and TRBJ2-7; unclear D gene. V lost 0 bases and J lost 0, with 9 bases in between. Per the germline V gene, CDR1 is MNHEY and CDR2 is SMNVEV (reference sequence). The CDR3 contains 15 residues. CDR3 nucleotides: TGTGCCAGCAGTTTATCTTGGGATAGCTCCTACGAGCAGTACTTC. Translating it yields CASSLSWDSSYEQYF.

The table lists this clonotype with a few counts. V is TRBV11-2 and J is TRBJ2-3, with D unclear. The germline CDR1 and CDR2 sequences are SGHAT and FQNNGV. V was trimmed by 5 bases and J by 2 bases, leaving 14 bases between them. The CDR3 loop spans 15 amino acids. CDR3 residues: CASSAGGAYTDTQYF. The CDR3 DNA reads as TGTGCCAGCAGCGCAGGTGGCGCATACACAGATACGCAGTATTTT.

The table lists this clonotype with a few counts. V is TRBV7-9 and J is TRBJ2-3, with D uncertain. Per germline, CDR1 SEHNR and CDR2 FQNEAQ (reference sequence). Trimming removed 2 bases from V and 0 bases from J, with 9 bases in between. The CDR3 extends over 15 amino acids. This chain's CDR3 is CASSLISRSTDTQYF. DNA for the CDR3: TGTGCCAGCAGCTTAATAAGCAGAAGCACAGATACGCAGTATTTT.

The rearrangement uses TRBV3-1 and TRBJ2-4, with 7 bases lining up with TRBD1. The J call is in doubt because the DNA end fits TRBJ2-7 better. The CDR3 contains 15 residues. Germline lookup yields CDR1 LGHDT and CDR2 YNNKEL (reference sequence). The chain's CDR3 is CASSQGGQPFHEQYF. Here the CDR3 DNA reads TGTGCCAGCAGCCAAGGGGGACAGCCATTCCACGAGCAGTACTTC.

This sequence joins TRBV20-1 and TRBJ2-7, with 9 bases fitting TRBD1. The V gene end was trimmed by 6 bases and the J gene end by 1 base; junction bases not matched to a gene: 7. CDR1 DFQATT and CDR2 SNEGSKA come from the germline V gene (reference sequence). The CDR3 has 14 residues. CDR3 nucleotides: TGCAGTGCGGACGCCGGGACAGGGTCCTACGAGCAGTACTTC. This translates into CSADAGTGSYEQYF.

In its sample, this clonotype was seen a few times. J is TRBJ1-2 and V is TRBV6-1, with D unclear. The germline V gene encodes CDR1 MNHNS and CDR2 SASEGT. The CDR3 runs to 13 residues. Trimming took off 1 base at V and 13 bases at J, with 16 bases between the two ends. CDR3 sequence reads: CASSEGLVQDPTF. In DNA form, the CDR3 reads TGTGCCAGCAGTGAAGGCCTCGTTCAGGATCCCACCTTC.

The V gene is TRBV19, the J gene TRBJ2-5; TRBD2 aligns across 15 bases. This CDR3 contains 16 residues. Germline lookup yields CDR1 LNHDA and CDR2 SQIVND (reference sequence). The junction had 0 bases not matched to a gene; V was cut back by 3 bases and J by 1 base. Here the CDR3 reads CASSMGLAGGQETQYF. The CDR3 DNA follows: TGTGCCAGTAGTATGGGACTAGCGGGAGGCCAAGAGACCCAGTACTTC.

The chain carries TRBV5-1 and TRBJ2-7; TRBD2 aligns across 13 bases. Looked up from germline, CDR1 is SGHRS and CDR2 is YFSETQ. The CDR3 covers 15 residues. V was clipped by 2 bases and J by 7 bases; unmatched bases: 6. CDR3 sequence: CASSLSGLAGEEQYF. The CDR3 DNA follows: TGCGCCAGCAGCTTATCAGGACTAGCGGGAGAGGAGCAGTACTTC.

V and J are TRBV20-1 and TRBJ2-1; unclear D gene. CDR1 DFQATT and CDR2 SNEGSKA come from the germline V gene (reference sequence). V was trimmed by 3 bases and J by 10 bases, leaving 19 bases between them. This CDR3 has 14 residues. This chain's CDR3 is CSARTPFSPYEQFF. The CDR3 DNA sequence: TGCAGTGCTAGGACGCCCTTTTCCCCCTACGAGCAGTTCTTC.

This clonotype came up once. The V call is TRBV12-3 or TRBV12-4, the J call TRBJ2-5, with 10 bases that match TRBD1. The CDR3 extends over 15 amino acids. V was pared by 6 bases and J by 2 bases, with 6 bases of the junction left unmatched. CDR3 bases: TGTGCCAGCAGGACGGGACAGGGGCTTCAAGAGACCCAGTACTTC. The encoded protein is CASRTGQGLQETQYF.

J is TRBJ2-7 and V is TRBV5-1; D is unclear. Germline V lookup: CDR1 SGHRS, CDR2 YFSETQ. V dropped 1 base and J dropped 0 bases, with 8 bases sitting between them. The CDR3 contains 14 residues. For the CDR3, the DNA is TGCGCCAGCAGCTTGTCTTCCAGCTCCTACGAGCAGTACTTC. Translated, it gives CASSLSSSSYEQYF.

V gene TRBV24-1 combines with J gene TRBJ2-3, with 7 bases identical to TRBD1. Losses at the gene ends were 4 bases for V and 3 bases for J; bases not matched to a gene: 12. This CDR3 is 17 amino acids long. Germline loops: CDR1 KGHDR, CDR2 SFDVKD. The CDR3: CATSERTGGGGTDTQYF. As DNA, the CDR3 is TGTGCCACCAGTGAGCGGACAGGCGGAGGAGGAACAGATACGCAGTATTTT.

The chain uses TRBV6-2 or TRBV6-3 and TRBJ2-7; no reliable D call. Germline V CDR1 and CDR2: MNHEY, SVGEGT. The CDR3 totals 18 residues. Trimming left V 5 bases short and J 2 bases short, with 25 bases between. The CDR3: CASSRPSTTVHDTYEQYF. The CDR3 region has the DNA TGTGCCAGCAGTCGACCCTCCACGACCGTTCATGATACCTACGAGCAGTACTTC.